These T cell receptor beta chains were read from a single sample in a study of long-term antiretroviral therapy in people with HIV. Only in-frame clones appear in the TCRdb table, and some are missing; sequencing was by immunoSEQ multiplex PCR. Of 24,000 or so clones in the sample, roughly 83% were seen once. Specimen: unsorted PBMCs, collected roughly 4.1 years after starting antiretroviral therapy. These receptors were collected from a man in his thirties or forties with HIV. Both conserved end residues are part of each CDR3. A D gene is named only where the DNA matches it firmly. Only part of the rows carry a size: once, few, many, or a class if the clone is expanded.

CASGLVAGGFFGNQPQHF | TGTGCTAGTGGTTTGGTCGCAGGGGGCTTTTTTGGCAATCAGCCCCAGCATTTT | . | TRBV12-5 | TRBD1 | TRBJ1-5
CAWDRGGNQPQHF | TGTGCCTGGGACAGGGGAGGGAATCAGCCCCAGCATTTT | . | TRBV30 | TRBD1 | TRBJ1-5
CASSYSRGLGNTIYF | TGTGCCAGCAGTTATTCCAGGGGGTTAGGGAACACCATATATTTT | . | TRBV6-6 | TRBD1 | TRBJ1-3
CASGTGSYEQYF | TGTGCCAGCGGAACAGGGTCCTACGAGCAGTACTTC | large | TRBV19 | . | TRBJ2-7
CASSQTGGVDTQYF | TGTGCCAGCAGCCAGACAGGGGGCGTGGATACGCAGTATTTT | . | TRBV6-4 | TRBD1 | TRBJ2-3
CASSWVGAAGELFF | TGTGCCAGCAGTTGGGTGGGGGCGGCCGGGGAGCTGTTTTTT | . | TRBV27 | . | TRBJ2-2
CASSSGGGGAYGNTIYF | TGCGCCAGCAGCTCTGGCGGTGGGGGCGCCTACGGAAACACCATATATTTT | . | TRBV5-1 | . | TRBJ1-3
CASRLQNTEAFF | TGTGCCAGCAGACTCCAGAACACTGAAGCTTTCTTT | . | TRBV11-2 | . | TRBJ1-1
CSATFWNEQYF | TGCAGTGCTACGTTTTGGAACGAGCAGTACTTC | once | TRBV20-1 | . | TRBJ2-7
CASSQIGTSGAAPFF | TGCGCCAGCAGCCAAATAGGGACTAGCGGGGCCGCCCCGTTCTTC | . | TRBV4-1 | TRBD2 | TRBJ2-1
CASSSVWDSYEQYF | TGTGCCAGCAGCTCCGTGTGGGATTCCTACGAGCAGTACTTC | . | TRBV11-2 | . | TRBJ2-7
CASSWPGLAAHNEQFF | TGTGCCAGCAGCTGGCCGGGACTAGCGGCCCACAATGAGCAGTTCTTC | few | TRBV7-9 | TRBD2 | TRBJ2-1
CASSTRGGNYGYTF | TGTGCCAGCAGCACCCGGGGAGGGAACTATGGCTACACCTTC | . | TRBV9 | . | TRBJ1-2
CASSLRSEGGYEQYF | TGTGCCAGCTCACTAAGGAGCGAGGGGGGCTACGAGCAGTACTTC | . | TRBV18 | . | TRBJ2-7
CASSPGFWQGAPPTGELFF | TGTGCCAGCAGCCCTGGGTTTTGGCAGGGGGCACCTCCGACCGGGGAGCTGTTTTTT | . | TRBV11-2 | TRBD1 | TRBJ2-2
CASSPLGHLSGANVLTF | TGTGCCAGCTCACCCCTGGGCCACCTTTCTGGGGCCAACGTCCTGACTTTC | . | TRBV18 | . | TRBJ2-6
CASSGLRIVEQFF | TGTGCCAGCAGTGGCCTAAGGATTGTTGAGCAGTTCTTC | . | TRBV6-1 | . | TRBJ2-1